These 29 T cell receptor beta chains share one sample of origin, sequenced in a study of blood T cell repertoires in COVID-19. TCRdb's copy holds only in-frame clones and misses some; the assay was immunoSEQ multiplex PCR. This repertoire shows 120,000 to 150,000 clones, around 82% found once; its top ten account for around 15%. Sequencing input: peripheral blood. The receptors come from a human donor with acute or convalescent COVID-19. The donor label of this sample is uncertain.

This rearrangement joins TRBV5-1 to TRBJ2-3; a weak D match, TRBD2 (6 bases). CDR1 SGHRS and CDR2 YFSETQ come from the germline V gene. The V gene lost 3 bases and the J gene lost 0 bases, with 17 bases spanning the gap. This CDR3 has 17 residues. The CDR3, as DNA: TGCGCCAGCAGCTCCCCCGTACTAGCTTCTAGCACAGATACGCAGTATTTT. This sequence encodes CASSSPVLASSTDTQYF.

V gene TRBV5-1 combines with J gene TRBJ2-5; 10 bases line up with TRBD1. After removal of 4 bases from V and 9 bases from J, the junction contained 9 bases not matched to a gene. The CDR3 runs 14 residues. Germline lookup yields CDR1 SGHRS and CDR2 YFSETQ. CDR3 amino acids: CASSPGQGIGAQYF. The CDR3 nucleotides read TGCGCCAGCAGCCCGGGACAGGGGATAGGGGCCCAGTACTTC. The full variable domain, its missing parts supplied by reference TRBV5-1 and TRBJ2-5, is KAGVTQTPRYLIKTRGQQVTLSCSPISGHRSVSWYQQTPGQGLQFLFEYFSETQRNKGNFPGRFSGRQFSNSRSEMNVSTLELGDSALYLCASSPGQGIGAQYFGPGTRLLVL.

The chain joins TRBV7-6 to TRBJ1-1, with 9 bases lining up with TRBD1. The V gene end was trimmed by 0 bases and the J gene end by 5 bases; junction bases not matched to a gene: 7. CDR1 is SGHVS and CDR2 is FNYEAQ in the germline V gene. This CDR3 has 16 residues. The CDR3 loop reads CASSLARGTGRTEAFF. CDR3 sequence (DNA): TGTGCCAGCAGCTTAGCGCGGGGGACAGGGCGGACTGAAGCTTTCTTT.

This chain connects TRBV11-2 to TRBJ2-1; 7 nucleotides line up with TRBD1. J gave up 0 bases and V 5 bases, and 4 bases lay outside the gene matches. The germline CDR1 and CDR2 sequences are SGHAT and FQNNGV. The CDR3 totals 15 residues. The CDR3 spells CASSLTGLSYNEQFF. CDR3 coding DNA: TGTGCCAGCAGCCTGACAGGGCTCTCCTACAATGAGCAGTTCTTC. The full variable domain, in which reference TRBV11-2 and TRBJ2-1 provide the parts outside the CDR3, is EAGVAQSPRYKIIEKRQSVAFWCNPISGHATLYWYQQILGQGPKLLIQFQNNGVVDDSQLPKDRFSAERLKGVDSTLKIQPAKLEDSAVYLCASSLTGLSYNEQFFGPGTRLTVL.

On this clone itself: It may be a read error: a sequence one base away is much more abundant. The sample contains more than one DNA sequence encoding this CDR3. The chain couples TRBV5-1 to TRBJ2-3; no firm D call. Germline-derived CDR1 and CDR2 are SGHRS and YFSETQ. V lost 4 bases and J lost 1, with 7 bases in between. The CDR3 runs 13 residues. The CDR3 loop reads CASSRVGTDTQYF. In DNA, the CDR3 is TGCGCCAGCAGCCGGGTTGGCACAGATACGCAGTATTTT.

The chain carries TRBV5-1 and TRBJ2-5; 7 bases fit TRBD2. The CDR3 loop spans 14 amino acids. Germline lookup yields CDR1 SGHRS and CDR2 YFSETQ. Unmatched junction bases numbered 5, after V lost 2 bases and J lost 4 bases. Here the CDR3 DNA reads TGCGCCAGCAGCTTCGCTAGCGGAACAGAGACCCAGTACTTC. This gives the protein CASSFASGTETQYF.

This rearrangement joins TRBV19 to TRBJ1-4; a weak D match, TRBD1 (6 bases). V lost 5 bases, J lost 4 bases, and 14 bases lay in between. In germline, CDR1 is LNHDA, CDR2 SQIVND (reference sequence). The CDR3 is 15 residues long. The CDR3 DNA sequence: TGTGCCAGTAGTCCCCGAAGGACAGATAATGAAAAACTGTTTTTT. It yields the protein CASSPRRTDNEKLFF.

The V call is TRBV7-2, the J call TRBJ1-2; D unresolved. The CDR3 contains 13 residues. Germline assignment: CDR1 SGHTA and CDR2 FQGNSA. Trimming took off 7 bases at V and 4 bases at J, with 13 bases between the two ends. The CDR3 spells CASNEEGVYGYTF. The CDR3 nucleotides read TGTGCCAGCAACGAAGAGGGCGTCTATGGCTACACCTTC.

The rearrangement uses TRBV19 and TRBJ1-2; possible D gene TRBD1, 5 bases. Trimming removed 8 bases at V and 8 bases at J, with 15 bases between. Germline V lookup: CDR1 LNHDA, CDR2 SQIVND (reference sequence). This CDR3 has 12 residues. In DNA form, the CDR3 reads TGTGCCAGTGCGACAGCTCTGGAGGGCTACACCTTC. Translated, it gives CASATALEGYTF.

The chain employs TRBV11-2 and TRBJ1-6, with D possibly TRBD1 on 5 matching bases. V lost 0 bases to trimming and J lost 10 bases, with 7 bases between them. Germline-derived CDR1 and CDR2 are SGHAT and FQNNGV. The CDR3 covers 13 residues. CDR3 coding DNA: TGTGCCAGCAGCTTAGACAGGGTCTCACCCCTCCACTTT. Translated, it gives CASSLDRVSPLHF. The full variable domain, completed using reference TRBV11-2 and TRBJ1-6, is EAGVAQSPRYKIIEKRQSVAFWCNPISGHATLYWYQQILGQGPKLLIQFQNNGVVDDSQLPKDRFSAERLKGVDSTLKIQPAKLEDSAVYLCASSLDRVSPLHFGNGTRLTVT.

The chain couples TRBV5-5 to TRBJ1-1; D is ambiguous. Germline assignment: CDR1 SGHKS and CDR2 YYEKEE (reference sequence). This CDR3 region has 16 residues. With 3 bases removed from V and 2 bases from J, the gap between germline ends came to 17 bases. The CDR3 nucleotides read TGTGCCAGCAGCTCCATTGGGAGCGGCCGAAACACTGAAGCTTTCTTT. Its protein is CASSSIGSGRNTEAFF.

V gene TRBV9 combines with J gene TRBJ1-2; possible D gene TRBD1, 5 bases. This CDR3 spans 15 amino acids. Germline CDR1 reads SGDLS; CDR2 reads YYNGEE. Between the trimmed V and J ends, which lost 0 bases and 4 bases, there was a span of 13 bases. CDR3 nucleotide sequence: TGTGCCAGCAGCGTAGATGGGGGGATAGCCTATGGCTACACCTTC. Its translation: CASSVDGGIAYGYTF.

This chain uses TRBV7-2 with TRBJ1-6, with TRBD1 as a possible D gene (6 bases). Germline CDR1 reads SGHTA; CDR2 reads FQGNSA. V gave up 1 base and J gave up 4 bases, with 14 bases separating them. The CDR3 spans 17 residues. The CDR3 nucleotides read TGTGCCAGCAGCTTAGTGGGGACAAGCCTTTATAATTCACCCCTCCACTTT. It yields the protein CASSLVGTSLYNSPLHF.

The chain couples TRBV18 to TRBJ1-5; TRBD1 agrees at 9 bases. CDR1 is KGHSH, CDR2 LQKENI, per germline. The CDR3 totals 15 residues. After removal of 6 bases from V and 6 bases from J, the junction contained 9 bases not matched to a gene. The CDR3 DNA sequence: TGTGCCAGCTCGGGGGGACAGGGAAGGGGTCAGCCCCAGCATTTT. Protein product: CASSGGQGRGQPQHF.

This clone appeared once. J is TRBJ1-2 and V is TRBV5-1, with D maybe TRBD1 (6 bases). The CDR3 contains 17 residues. Trimming left V 1 base short and J 2 bases short, with 18 bases between. Per the germline V gene, CDR1 is SGHRS and CDR2 is YFSETQ. Here the CDR3 reads CASSLRGRDTRNYGYTF. The CDR3 DNA follows: TGCGCCAGCAGCTTGCGAGGCCGGGACACCAGAAACTATGGCTACACCTTC.

The chain uses TRBV19 and TRBJ2-3, with 8 bases identical to TRBD1. The V segment lost 6 bases and the J segment 1 base; nucleotides outside the gene matches: 9. Germline assignment: CDR1 LNHDA and CDR2 SQIVND (reference sequence). This CDR3 has 16 amino acids. The CDR3 region is CASSHRQGMGTDTQYF. The CDR3 DNA reads TGTGCCAGTAGCCATCGACAGGGGATGGGCACAGATACGCAGTATTTT. Filled out from reference TRBV19 and TRBJ2-3, the complete variable domain reads DGGITQSPKYLFRKEGQNVTLSCEQNLNHDAMYWYRQDPGQGLRLIYYSQIVNDFQKGDIAEGYSVSREKKESFPLTVTSAQKNPTAFYLCASSHRQGMGTDTQYFGPGTRLTVL.

This chain links TRBV5-1 with TRBJ2-7, with D tentatively TRBD1 (6 bases). Germline CDR1 SGHRS, CDR2 YFSETQ. V gave up 3 bases and J gave up 1 base, with 23 bases separating them. The CDR3 loop spans 18 amino acids. This CDR3 reads CASSSGTYRVGRSYEQYF. DNA for the CDR3: TGCGCCAGCAGCTCCGGAACCTACAGGGTCGGAAGGTCCTACGAGCAGTACTTC.

CDR3 DNA sequence: TGTGCCAGCAGTTTTTCGGTAGCTAATGGCTACACCTTC. The encoded protein is CASSFSVANGYTF. The chain uses TRBV12-3 or TRBV12-4 and TRBJ1-2; no clear D gene. The V end was cut by 3 bases, the J end by 6 bases, with 11 bases between. The CDR3 is made up of 13 amino acids.

This chain connects TRBV5-8 to TRBJ2-1; a weak D match, TRBD1 (6 bases). Trimming stripped 2 bases from V and 1 base from J, with 13 bases between. The V gene's germline CDR1 is SGHTS and CDR2 YDEGEE. The CDR3 sequence is 16 residues long. Written as DNA, the CDR3 is TGTGCCAGCAGCTTCTTACAGGGTAGGTCCTACAATGAGCAGTTCTTC. It specifies CASSFLQGRSYNEQFF.

The chain is built from TRBV4-2 and TRBJ1-5; maybe TRBD1 (6 bases). The V end lost 1 base, the J end lost 7 bases, and 14 bases lay between the germline ends. The CDR3 sequence is 15 residues long. The germline V gene encodes CDR1 LGHNA and CDR2 YNFKEQ. This CDR3 reads CASSQVPQGSQPQHF. CDR3 coding DNA: TGTGCCAGCAGCCAAGTCCCACAGGGCAGCCAGCCCCAGCATTTT.

The genes are TRBV7-9 and TRBJ1-2, with 8 bases lining up with TRBD1. The germline V gene has CDR1 SEHNR and CDR2 FQNEAQ (reference sequence). The CDR3 is 14 amino acids. V shed 4 bases and J 6 bases; nucleotides not matched to a gene: 7. CDR3 nucleotide sequence: TGTGCCAGCAGCTCGCGGACAGGGTGGAATGGCTACACCTTC. Encoded protein: CASSSRTGWNGYTF.

A single count supports this clone. The rearrangement links TRBV7-9 to TRBJ2-2; the match to TRBD1 covers 7 bases. Germline loops: CDR1 SEHNR, CDR2 FQNEAQ (reference sequence). The CDR3 is 15 amino acids. The V gene end was trimmed by 5 bases and the J gene end by 4 bases; junction bases not matched to a gene: 7. This CDR3 is CASSRPGQSTGELFF. The CDR3 DNA follows: TGTGCCAGCAGCCGCCCGGGACAGAGCACCGGGGAGCTGTTTTTT.

The rearrangement uses TRBV30 and TRBJ1-2; 7 positions match TRBD1. V lost 3 bases to trimming and J lost 2 bases; unmatched junction nucleotides: 9. The CDR3 extends over 15 amino acids. Germline CDR1 and CDR2: GTSNPN and SVGIG (reference sequence). The CDR3 loop is CAWSRKTGTNYGYTF. The CDR3 nucleotides are TGTGCCTGGAGCCGTAAGACAGGGACCAACTATGGCTACACCTTC. Full variable domain (missing parts from reference TRBV30 and TRBJ1-2): SQTIHQWPATLVQPVGSPLSLECTVEGTSNPNLYWYRQAAGRGLQLLFYSVGIGQISSEVPQNLSASRPQDRQFILSSKKLLLSDSGFYLCAWSRKTGTNYGYTFGSGTRLTVV.

The genes are TRBV2 and TRBJ1-1, with D maybe TRBD1 (6 bases). V was clipped by 6 bases and J by 4 bases, with 12 bases between them. Germline V CDR1 and CDR2: SNHLY, FYNNEI. This CDR3 region has 13 residues. This chain's CDR3 is CASRDRFLTEAFF. In DNA, the CDR3 is TGTGCCAGCAGGGACAGATTCCTCACTGAAGCTTTCTTT.

J is TRBJ2-5 and V is TRBV18; possible D gene TRBD2, 6 bases. V was clipped by 1 base and J by 5 bases, with 11 bases between them. The CDR3 is made up of 14 amino acids. Germline loops: CDR1 KGHSH, CDR2 LQKENI. In nucleotides, the CDR3 is TGTGCCAGCTCACCACAGGGAGGCTGGGAGACCCAGTACTTC. As protein: CASSPQGGWETQYF.

This rearrangement joins TRBV29-1 to TRBJ1-2; 8 bases agree with TRBD1. The CDR3 extends over 14 amino acids. V was clipped by 5 bases and J by 2 bases; unmatched bases: 7. The germline V gene has CDR1 SQVTM and CDR2 ANQGSEA. CDR3 region: CSVTQDRANYGYTF. In DNA form, the CDR3 reads TGCAGCGTTACCCAGGACAGGGCGAACTATGGCTACACCTTC.

In its sample, this clone was seen once. V is TRBV3-1 (or the pseudogene TRBV3-2) and J is TRBJ1-2, with D uncertain. Between the trimmed V and J ends, which lost 0 bases and 10 bases, there was a span of 15 bases. The germline CDR1 and CDR2 sequences are LGHDT and YNNKEL (reference sequence). The CDR3 has 14 amino acids. CDR3 DNA sequence: TGTGCCAGCAGCCAAGATGGGTTTGGGAGGGACTACACCTTC. It encodes CASSQDGFGRDYTF.

The chain links TRBV4-1 to TRBJ1-2; D uncertain. The germline gives CDR1 MGHRA, CDR2 YSYEKL. V was clipped by 1 base and J by 2 bases, with 5 bases between them. This CDR3 has 13 residues. This CDR3 reads CASSQGPNYGYTF. CDR3 nucleotides: TGCGCCAGCAGCCAAGGTCCAAACTATGGCTACACCTTC.

The rearrangement links TRBV6-4 to TRBJ1-6; no clear D gene. The CDR3 sequence is 11 residues long. Trimming removed 7 bases from V and 13 bases from J, with 11 bases in between. Looked up from germline, CDR1 is MRHNA and CDR2 is SNTAGT. The CDR3 region has the DNA TGTGCCAGCACCAAAACAACCCCCCTCCACTTT. Its protein is CASTKTTPLHF.